This is a list of T cell receptor beta chains from one sample in a study of shared clonotypes between healthy human individuals. Sequencing was performed with immunoSEQ multiplex PCR; in TCRdb, only in-frame clones are kept and a portion is missing. The sample lists roughly 2.5 million clones; more than 90% were seen once. Sequenced material: naive CD4+ T cells sorted from blood. The receptor source for this set is a man aged 18 to 29 in good health. Each CDR3 is given with its conserved first and last residue. The D gene is left open where the match is weak. Only part of the rows carry a size: once, few, many, or a class if the clone is expanded.

TRBV5-4	-	TRBJ2-6	-	TGTGCCAGCAGCAACAAGGCTGGGGCCAACGTCCTGACTTTC	CASSNKAGANVLTF
TRBV5-1	-	TRBJ2-2	TRBD2	TGCGCCAGCAGCTGGGGACTACCCCAGAGCACCGGGGAGCTGTTTTTT	CASSWGLPQSTGELFF
TRBV6-5	-	TRBJ2-3	-	TGTGCCAGCAGACAGGGTGGAGCAGATACGCAGTATTTT	CASRQGGADTQYF
TRBV28	-	TRBJ1-5	-	TGTGCCAGCAGTTTATTCGGGGGGAATCAGCCCCAGCATTTT	CASSLFGGNQPQHF
TRBV18	once	TRBJ2-7	-	TGTGCCAGCTCACTGAATCGAGGCATAGCGGTTCTCTCCTACGAGCAGTACTTC	CASSLNRGIAVLSYEQYF
TRBV4-2	-	TRBJ1-2	-	TGTGCCAGCAGCCAACCGGGACTACAGACGGGGCCAGGCTACACCTTC	CASSQPGLQTGPGYTF
TRBV5-5	-	TRBJ2-3	-	TGTGCCAGCAGCTTGCGGCCGCGGGACACAGATACGCAGTATTTT	CASSLRPRDTDTQYF
TRBV5-4	-	TRBJ2-1	TRBD1	TGTGCCAGCAGCTTCTCAGGACAGGGTTACAATGAGCAGTTCTTC	CASSFSGQGYNEQFF
TRBV28	-	TRBJ1-6	-	TGTGCCAGCAGCCCGGGGGGGAGCTTTAATTCACCCCTCCACTTT	CASSPGGSFNSPLHF
TRBV7-9	-	TRBJ2-5	-	TGTGCCAGCAGCTTAGATCCGACGTGGGAGACCCAGTACTTC	CASSLDPTWETQYF
TRBV5-1	-	TRBJ2-7	-	TGCGCCAGCAGCTTAGGGACGGTCGCTTCCTACGAGCAGTACTTC	CASSLGTVASYEQYF
TRBV5-1	-	TRBJ2-2	-	TGCGCCAGCAGCTTGGAGCCCCGGGATTCCAACACCGGGGAGCTGTTTTTT	CASSLEPRDSNTGELFF
TRBV2	-	TRBJ2-4	-	TGTGCCAGCAGTGAATGGTCAGCTAAAAACATTCAGTACTTC	CASSEWSAKNIQYF
TRBV7-2	-	TRBJ1-3	-	TGTGCCAGCAGCTCAGCCCCGGGACCGAGCTCTGGAAACACCATATATTTT	CASSSAPGPSSGNTIYF
TRBV7-9	-	TRBJ2-7	TRBD2	TGTGCCAGCAGCCATGGTAGCGGAGGGATAGCGGGAGGACGGGACGAGCAGTACTTC	CASSHGSGGIAGGRDEQYF
TRBV28	once	TRBJ1-1	-	TGTGCCAGCCACAACCCTGGGCAGGGGAACACTGAAGCTTTCTTT	CASHNPGQGNTEAFF
TRBV25-1	-	TRBJ1-2	TRBD1	TGTGCCAGCAGTGAATACGGCACAGGGGAAGCTCTCTATGGCTACACCTTC	CASSEYGTGEALYGYTF
TRBV19	-	TRBJ2-2	-	TGTGCCAGTACCCTGGGGCAGTACACCGGGGAGCTGTTTTTT	CASTLGQYTGELFF
TRBV7-9	once	TRBJ2-1	-	TGTGCCAGCAGGGATAGAAGTGAGCAGTTCTTC	CASRDRSEQFF
TRBV7-9	-	TRBJ2-1	-	TGTGCCAGCAGCCGAAGGTTGGACTCCTACAATGAGCAGTTCTTC	CASSRRLDSYNEQFF
TRBV19	-	TRBJ2-1	TRBD2	TGTGCCAGTAGTTTCCCGGGACTAGCGGGGCTGTATGAGCAGTTCTTC	CASSFPGLAGLYEQFF
TRBV5-1	-	TRBJ2-3	-	TGCGCCAGCAGCTTGGCCCAAAAAGGAGATACGCAGTATTTT	CASSLAQKGDTQYF
TRBV5-1	-	TRBJ2-7	TRBD2	TGCGCCAGCAGCTCAGGTACTAGCGGGGCCTACGAGCAGTACTTC	CASSSGTSGAYEQYF
TRBV28	-	TRBJ2-2	-	TGTGCCAGCAGTTTCGTGGCAGTCGCGAACACCGGGGAGCTGTTTTTT	CASSFVAVANTGELFF
TRBV29-1	-	TRBJ2-7	-	TGCAGCGTTGGAGTAAGTGCAGAGCAGTACTTC	CSVGVSAEQYF
TRBV4-3	-	TRBJ1-5	-	TGCGCCAGCAGCCAAGAGTCAGGAAGCCAGCCCCAGCATTTT	CASSQESGSQPQHF
TRBV6-6	-	TRBJ1-2	-	TGTGCCAGCAGTTTCGGGGGAAACTATGGCTACACCTTC	CASSFGGNYGYTF
TRBV5-1	-	TRBJ2-3	-	TGCGCCAGCAGCTTGCGGTCAGGCACAGATACGCAGTATTTT	CASSLRSGTDTQYF
TRBV7-9	-	TRBJ2-6	-	TGTGCCAGCAGCCGCAGGGTGGCAGGGGCCAACGTCCTGACTTTC	CASSRRVAGANVLTF
TRBV5-8	-	TRBJ1-4	-	TGTGCCAGCAGCTTGGAGGGCGGCGTTAATGAAAAACTGTTTTTT	CASSLEGGVNEKLFF
TRBV29-1	-	TRBJ1-2	-	TGCAGCGTTGAAGGACAGACCTCTAACTATGGCTACACCTTC	CSVEGQTSNYGYTF
TRBV4-1	-	TRBJ2-7	-	TGCGCCAGCAGCCTCCGACTCTCCCCCGCCTACGAGCAGTACTTC	CASSLRLSPAYEQYF
TRBV6-6	-	TRBJ2-5	TRBD2	TGTGCCAGCACTCCCGGACTAGCCCGAGAGACCCAGTACTTC	CASTPGLARETQYF
TRBV5-1	-	TRBJ2-7	-	TGCGCCAGCAGCTGGGGGACGGACGTTTCCTACGAGCAGTACTTC	CASSWGTDVSYEQYF
TRBV30	-	TRBJ2-1	TRBD2	TGTGCCTGGAGCAGGGGAGCGGGAGTGGGGGATGAGCAGTTCTTC	CAWSRGAGVGDEQFF
TRBV10-1	-	TRBJ2-7	TRBD2	TGCGCCAGCATGCCCCGGGAGGTTAGAGAGCAGTACTTC	CASMPREVREQYF
TRBV14	-	TRBJ2-1	-	TGTGCCAGCAGCCAAGATCGGAAATTGAATGAGCAGTTCTTC	CASSQDRKLNEQFF
TRBV18	-	TRBJ2-1	-	TGTGCCAGCTCACTTTCGGCAGGGACTGGTGAGCAGTTCTTC	CASSLSAGTGEQFF
TRBV6-1	once	TRBJ2-7	TRBD2	TGTGCCAGCAGTGTGAGGCTAGCGGGGATCTACGAGCAGTACTTC	CASSVRLAGIYEQYF
TRBV5-1	-	TRBJ2-7	-	TGCGCCAGCGCTCAAGAGGTAGCGGTCCCTTACGAGCAGTACTTC	CASAQEVAVPYEQYF